Listed here are 6 T cell receptor beta chains from one sample, sequenced in a study of cytomegalovirus exposure and HLA in healthy donors. Data came from immunoSEQ multiplex PCR; TCRdb stores just in-frame clones and leaves some out. The data contain fewer than 85,000 clones, about 90% of them singletons. The sample was PBMCs. Source of these receptors: a woman aged 18-30 years in good health and CMV-seropositive.

This rearrangement joins TRBV15 to TRBJ1-4; D not certain. V was cut by 1 base and J by 0 bases, with 9 bases left in between. Germline CDR1 and CDR2: LNHNV and YYDKDF (reference sequence). The CDR3 totals 16 residues. This CDR3 is CATSRVSFTTNEKLFF. The CDR3 nucleotides read TGTGCCACCAGCAGAGTTAGCTTTACAACTAATGAAAAACTGTTTTTT.

In its sample, this clone was seen a few times. The rearrangement uses TRBV6-1 and TRBJ1-5; possibly TRBD1 for D (5 bases). The CDR3 totals 17 residues. V gave up 2 bases and J gave up 2 bases, with 16 bases separating them. From germline, CDR1 is MNHNS and CDR2 SASEGT. In DNA form, the CDR3 reads TGTGCCAGCAGTGAAAAACCCGAAGGGGTCGGCAATCAGCCCCAGCATTTT. Its translation is CASSEKPEGVGNQPQHF.

This chain joins TRBV15 and TRBJ1-2; D is unresolved. V was trimmed by 0 bases and J by 0 bases, leaving 8 bases between them. CDR1 LNHNV and CDR2 YYDKDF come from the germline V gene (reference sequence). The CDR3 is made up of 15 amino acids. This CDR3 is CATSREAGSNYGYTF. As DNA, the CDR3 is TGTGCCACCAGCAGAGAAGCCGGTTCTAACTATGGCTACACCTTC.

The chain uses TRBV5-4 and TRBJ2-1; 9 bases are a match to TRBD1. The CDR3 covers 15 residues. V was pared by 2 bases and J by 5 bases, with 5 bases of the junction left unmatched. Looked up from germline, CDR1 is SGHNT and CDR2 is YYREEE (reference sequence). CDR3: CASSFGTGRNNEQFF. The CDR3 nucleotides read TGTGCCAGCAGCTTCGGGACAGGGAGAAACAATGAGCAGTTCTTC.

The chain links TRBV9 to TRBJ2-7; the D gene is possibly TRBD1 (5 bases). Trimming took off 0 bases at V and 2 bases at J, with 12 bases between the two ends. From germline, CDR1 is SGDLS and CDR2 YYNGEE. The CDR3 has 15 amino acids. The CDR3 coding sequence is TGTGCCAGCAGCGTAGGAACAGGACCTGCCTACGAGCAGTACTTC. As protein: CASSVGTGPAYEQYF.

The rearrangement links TRBV9 to TRBJ2-7, with D unclear. The CDR3 contains 13 residues. From germline, CDR1 is SGDLS and CDR2 YYNGEE. The V end lost 0 bases, the J end lost 7 bases, and 11 bases lay between the germline ends. CDR3 protein: CASSVDGDEEQYF. Here the CDR3 DNA reads TGTGCCAGCAGCGTAGATGGAGATGAGGAGCAGTACTTC.